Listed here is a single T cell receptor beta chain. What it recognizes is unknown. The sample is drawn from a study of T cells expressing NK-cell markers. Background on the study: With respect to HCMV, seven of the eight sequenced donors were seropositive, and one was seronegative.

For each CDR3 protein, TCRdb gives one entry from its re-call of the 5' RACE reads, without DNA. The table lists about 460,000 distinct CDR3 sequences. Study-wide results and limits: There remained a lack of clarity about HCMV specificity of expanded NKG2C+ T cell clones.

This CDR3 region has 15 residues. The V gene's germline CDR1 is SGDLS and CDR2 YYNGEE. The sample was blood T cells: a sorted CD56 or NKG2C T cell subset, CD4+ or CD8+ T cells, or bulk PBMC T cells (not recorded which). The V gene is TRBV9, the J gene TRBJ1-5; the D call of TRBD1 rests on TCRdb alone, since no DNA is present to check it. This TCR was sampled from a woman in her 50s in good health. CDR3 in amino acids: CASSVDWGPGQPQHF.